A single sample is the source of the 25 T cell receptor beta chains below, sequenced in a study of CD8 T cells in Susac syndrome (dated by TCRdb to 2018 to 2020). Libraries came from the immunoSEQ multiplex PCR assay. RNA was extracted using the RNeasy kit, and roughly 0.45 to 1 ug of the RNA was reverse transcribed with random hexamers. TCRdb trimmed public reads at Q25 via fastp, called clones via MiXCR and kept in-frame beta chains. All rows with the same CDR3 protein become a single entry with the most common DNA and genes. In all, the sample holds around 190,000 distinct CDR3 sequences, and approximately 94% of those were seen once. Clones ranked in the top ten supply 0.085% to 0.12% of the sample. What was sequenced was CD4+ T cells from PBMCs. These receptors all come from a human donor in good health.

This chain links TRBV27 with TRBJ2-1, with 9 bases lining up with TRBD2. The CDR3 is 15 amino acids. Per germline, CDR1 MNHEY and CDR2 SMNVEV (reference sequence). V dropped 5 bases and J dropped 8; count of bases not matched to a gene: 10. CDR3 sequence (DNA): TGTGCCAGCAGTACGGGACTAGCCGGGGGGGATGAGCAGTTCTTC. Protein: CASSTGLAGGDEQFF.

This chain's CDR3 is CSARVPTNNEQFF. CDR3 coding DNA: TGCAGTGCTAGAGTCCCGACAAACAATGAGCAGTTCTTC. The chain is built from TRBV20-1 and TRBJ2-1; D is unresolved. Germline loops: CDR1 DFQATT, CDR2 SNEGSKA (reference sequence). V was shortened by 1 base and J by 5 bases, with 9 bases between the two germline ends. CDR3 length: 13 amino acids.

The chain is built from TRBV11-3 and TRBJ2-1, with D perhaps assigned TRBD1 or TRBD2 (6 bases each). Trimming left V 5 bases short and J 0 bases short, with 14 bases between. Germline V gene data show CDR1 as SGHNT and CDR2 as YENEEA. The CDR3 is 16 residues long. CDR3 sequence reads: CASSRGRRGSYNEQFF. CDR3 DNA: TGTGCCAGCAGCCGGGGGCGCAGGGGCTCCTACAATGAGCAGTTCTTC.

This chain connects TRBV20-1 to TRBJ2-5; 10 bases map to TRBD1. Trimming at V came to 6 bases and at J to 3 bases, leaving 7 bases not matched to a gene. This CDR3 spans 14 amino acids. Germline V gives CDR1 DFQATT, CDR2 SNEGSKA (reference sequence). The CDR3 bases are TGCAGTGCAAGGGACAGGGGAAGAGAAGAGACCCAGTACTTC. It specifies CSARDRGREETQYF.

The CDR3 loop is CASSYRGTGNTIYF. The CDR3 bases are TGTGCCAGCAGTTACAGGGGTACTGGAAACACCATATATTTT. The chain links TRBV6-5 to TRBJ1-3; D may be TRBD1 (5 bases). The V gene's germline CDR1 is MNHEY and CDR2 SVGAGI. The V and J ends lost 2 bases and 2 bases respectively, with 7 bases between them. The CDR3 extends over 14 amino acids.

The rearrangement joins TRBV4-3 to TRBJ2-1; no clear D gene. The CDR3 runs 15 residues. Germline V CDR1 and CDR2: LGHNA, YSLEER. V lost 0 bases, J lost 9 bases, and 15 bases lay in between. The CDR3 DNA follows: TGCGCCAGCAGCCAAGATTCACGGAATAGTTTTGAGCAGTTCTTC. Amino acid sequence: CASSQDSRNSFEQFF.

This chain uses TRBV27 with TRBJ2-3, with a possible D match to TRBD2 (6 bases). The CDR3 has 15 residues. Germline loops: CDR1 MNHEY, CDR2 SMNVEV (reference sequence). Trimming took 7 bases from V and 4 from J, leaving 18 bases between them. CDR3 coding DNA: TGTGCCAGCAAAGTAAACGGGAGAAGATCAGATACGCAGTATTTT. It yields the protein CASKVNGRRSDTQYF.

The chain couples TRBV29-1 to TRBJ2-1, with D possibly matching TRBD1 (5 bases). Germline V lookup: CDR1 SQVTM, CDR2 ANQGSEA. The CDR3 is 12 amino acids. Deletions cut 6 bases from V and 8 bases from J, with 14 bases between. The CDR3 nucleotides are TGCAGCGTCCGTACAGGTTCCGATGAGCAGTTCTTC. Its translation: CSVRTGSDEQFF.

J is TRBJ2-1 and V is TRBV19; D is possibly TRBD1 (6 bases). This CDR3 is 15 amino acids long. Germline CDR1 reads LNHDA; CDR2 reads SQIVND (reference sequence). Between the trimmed V and J ends, which lost 7 bases and 2 bases, there was a span of 15 bases. The CDR3 loop reads CASTPTGHPYNEQFF. Written as DNA, the CDR3 is TGTGCCAGTACTCCGACAGGACACCCCTACAATGAGCAGTTCTTC.

The CDR3 reads CATRPGTFSGANVLTF. The CDR3 coding sequence is TGTGCCACCCGTCCCGGGACATTTTCTGGGGCCAACGTCCTGACTTTC. The gene calls are TRBV2 and TRBJ2-6; TRBD1 is a possible D gene (6 bases). In germline, CDR1 is SNHLY, CDR2 FYNNEI. This CDR3 is 16 amino acids long. Trimming took off 10 bases at V and 1 base at J, with 17 bases between the two ends. Together with reference TRBV2 and TRBJ2-6, the CDR3 gives the full variable domain: EPEVTQTPSHQVTQMGQEVILRCVPISNHLYFYWYRQILGQKVEFLVSFYNNEISEKSEIFDDQFSVERPDGSNFTLKIRSTKLEDSAMYFCATRPGTFSGANVLTFGAGSRLTVL.

The chain recombines TRBV20-1 with TRBJ2-5; weak D call: TRBD1 (5 bases). Looked up from germline, CDR1 is DFQATT and CDR2 is SNEGSKA (reference sequence). The V and J ends lost 4 bases and 5 bases respectively, with 5 bases between them. CDR3 length equals 10 residues. The chain's CDR3 is CSANRETQYF. CDR3 nucleotides: TGCAGTGCTAACAGGGAGACCCAGTACTTC.

This clonotype was found a few times. The V gene is TRBV6-1, the J gene TRBJ2-7; possibly TRBD1 for D (5 bases). V lost 6 bases, J lost 1 base, and 13 bases lay in between. The CDR3 has 14 residues. From germline, CDR1 is MNHNS and CDR2 SASEGT. CDR3 loop: CASRAQGGSYEQYF. The CDR3 DNA reads TGTGCCAGCAGGGCCCAGGGCGGTTCCTACGAGCAGTACTTC.

V gene TRBV28 combines with J gene TRBJ1-5; the D gene is possibly TRBD1 (5 bases). The CDR3 totals 16 residues. CDR1 and CDR2 (germline): MDHEN, SYDVKM. V was shortened by 5 bases and J by 4 bases, with 18 bases between the two germline ends. CDR3 in DNA: TGTGCCAGCAGTCACCTACGACAGAGGCCAAATCAGCCCCAGCATTTT. It translates to CASSHLRQRPNQPQHF.

J is TRBJ2-5 and V is TRBV12-3 or TRBV12-4; D may be TRBD1 or TRBD2 (6 bases each). The CDR3 runs 14 residues. V was pared by 1 base and J by 7 bases, with 13 bases between. The CDR3 spells CASSLEGGRGTQYF. Here the CDR3 DNA reads TGTGCCAGCAGTTTAGAGGGGGGAAGAGGGACCCAGTACTTC.

The chain recombines TRBV5-1 with TRBJ1-5; D remains unclear. CDR3 length: 15 residues. Germline V gene data show CDR1 as SGHRS and CDR2 as YFSETQ. V lost 4 bases and J lost 3, with 14 bases in between. The CDR3 DNA sequence: TGCGCCAGCAGCCCAGGCTCCACTGACAATCAGCCCCAGCATTTT. Its translation: CASSPGSTDNQPQHF.

This sequence joins TRBV29-1 and TRBJ2-1, with D unresolved. V was trimmed by 6 bases and J by 3 bases, leaving 18 bases between them. Per germline, CDR1 SQVTM and CDR2 ANQGSEA. The CDR3 runs to 15 residues. CDR3 protein: CSVGSRSYYYNEQFF. The CDR3 DNA reads TGCAGCGTGGGCAGTCGGAGCTACTACTACAATGAGCAGTTCTTC.

The chain employs TRBV30 and TRBJ1-2; TRBD1 aligns across 7 bases. Trimming at V came to 4 bases and at J to 1 base, leaving 6 bases not matched to a gene. Germline assignment: CDR1 GTSNPN and CDR2 SVGIG (reference sequence). The CDR3 sequence is 14 residues long. The CDR3 region is CAWKWTGLNYGYTF. CDR3 DNA: TGTGCCTGGAAATGGACAGGCCTTAACTATGGCTACACCTTC.

The rearrangement links TRBV5-6 to TRBJ2-4; no reliable D call. V was shortened by 2 bases and J by 9 bases, with 9 bases between the two germline ends. Per the germline V gene, CDR1 is SGHDT and CDR2 is YYEEEE. The CDR3 contains 12 residues. The CDR3 sequence: CASSFTAGIQYF. In DNA form, the CDR3 reads TGTGCCAGCAGCTTTACCGCAGGCATTCAGTACTTC.

This chain links TRBV29-1 with TRBJ2-5; D gene unclear. In germline, CDR1 is SQVTM, CDR2 ANQGSEA. The V end was cut by 5 bases, the J end by 3 bases, with 10 bases between. The CDR3 is 12 residues long. The CDR3: CSVSLMKETQYF. In nucleotides, the CDR3 is TGCAGCGTTAGCCTAATGAAAGAGACCCAGTACTTC.

This sequence joins TRBV29-1 and TRBJ2-1, with D possibly matching TRBD2 (5 bases). V was clipped by 5 bases and J by 4 bases, with 12 bases between them. The CDR3 length is 13 residues. CDR1 is SQVTM and CDR2 is ANQGSEA in the germline V gene. The CDR3 DNA reads TGCAGCGTTTTTAGCGAGCGATACAATGAGCAGTTCTTC. It encodes CSVFSERYNEQFF.

In this sample, this clonotype turned up once. This sequence joins TRBV28 and TRBJ1-1; D is undetermined. The CDR3 totals 14 residues. The V gene lost 6 bases and the J gene lost 8 bases, with 19 bases spanning the gap. Germline CDR1 MDHEN, CDR2 SYDVKM. The CDR3 nucleotides read TGTGCCAGCAGGGAAATCAACCCGGGCGCGGAAGCTTTCTTT. It is translated as CASREINPGAEAFF.

The CDR3 region is CSASRVSGGYTF. The CDR3 region has the DNA TGCAGTGCTAGCAGGGTCAGTGGTGGCTACACCTTC. The rearrangement uses TRBV20-1 and TRBJ1-2, with D tentatively TRBD1 (5 bases). Germline CDR1 and CDR2: DFQATT and SNEGSKA (reference sequence). V gave up 3 bases and J gave up 7 bases, with 12 bases separating them. This CDR3 comprises 12 residues.

The chain recombines TRBV18 with TRBJ2-7; D is possibly TRBD2 (6 bases). This CDR3 comprises 15 residues. Germline V gene lookup returns CDR1 KGHSH and CDR2 LQKENI. V was shortened by 2 bases and J by 7 bases, with 18 bases between the two germline ends. CDR3: CASSPSSSRREEQYF. The CDR3 DNA sequence: TGTGCCAGCTCACCAAGTTCGAGTCGCCGGGAGGAGCAGTACTTC.

The V call is TRBV20-1, the J call TRBJ1-5, with TRBD1 matching 9 bases. The CDR3 consists of 13 residues. Germline V CDR1 and CDR2: DFQATT, SNEGSKA (reference sequence). The J segment lost 7 bases and the V segment lost 6 bases, leaving 7 bases of the junction unmatched. The CDR3 region is CSAHGQGRQPQHF. CDR3 bases: TGCAGTGCCCACGGACAGGGGCGACAGCCCCAGCATTTT.

V usage is TRBV7-2 and J usage is TRBJ2-1; D possibly corresponds to TRBD2 (6 bases). Per germline, CDR1 SGHTA and CDR2 FQGNSA. Deletions cut 4 bases from V and 3 bases from J, with 13 bases between. The CDR3 sequence is 15 residues long. The CDR3 DNA is TGTGCCAGCAGCTCCGGGAGCGGTATCTACAATGAGCAGTTCTTC. Its protein product is CASSSGSGIYNEQFF.